This T cell receptor (beta chain) was documented in a study of blood T cell repertoires in COVID-19. Study-level background: Samples of COVID-19 (acute and convalescent) were obtained from the United States, Italy and Spain. Sources were T cells, B-cell-depleted T cells, or PBMCs; the material itself was cDNA or gDNA.

Original analysis: Nucleated cell number was recorded as an estimate derived from reference gene primer amplification. Libraries were prepared by immunoSEQ multiplex PCR; TCRdb keeps only in-frame clonotypes and omits some of them. V and J calls and clone size come straight from that table; D and trimming were deduced from the DNA. The sample holds about 170,000 clones; 88% are singletons and the top ten take around a quarter. J gave up 5 bases and V 4 bases, and 13 bases lay outside the gene matches. The CDR3 has 16 amino acids. Germline V gene lookup returns CDR1 SGDLS and CDR2 YYNGEE. The chain employs TRBV9 and TRBJ1-2, with TRBD1 matching 8 bases. The receptor was derived from a man aged 60-69 years with acute or convalescent COVID-19. The material sequenced was peripheral blood. Here the CDR3 DNA reads TGTGCCAGCAGCACGAGCGGGACAGGCAAATCATATGGCTACACCTTC. It translates to CASSTSGTGKSYGYTF.